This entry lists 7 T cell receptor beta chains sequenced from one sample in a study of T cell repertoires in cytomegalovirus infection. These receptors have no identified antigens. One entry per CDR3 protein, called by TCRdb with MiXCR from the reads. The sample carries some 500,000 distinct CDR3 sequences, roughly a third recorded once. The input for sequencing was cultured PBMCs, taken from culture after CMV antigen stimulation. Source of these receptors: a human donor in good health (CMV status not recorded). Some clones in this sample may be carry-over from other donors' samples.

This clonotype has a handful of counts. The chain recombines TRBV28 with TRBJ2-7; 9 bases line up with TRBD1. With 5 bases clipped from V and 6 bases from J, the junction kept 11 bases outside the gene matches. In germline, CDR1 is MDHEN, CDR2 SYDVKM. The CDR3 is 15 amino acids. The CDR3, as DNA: TGTGCCAGCAGTACCCCGGGACAGGGTACGGCCGAGCAGTACTTC. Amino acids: CASSTPGQGTAEQYF.

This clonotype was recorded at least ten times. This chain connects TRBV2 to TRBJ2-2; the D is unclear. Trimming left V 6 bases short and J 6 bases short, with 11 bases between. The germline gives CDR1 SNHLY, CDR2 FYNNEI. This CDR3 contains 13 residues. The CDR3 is CASSGVSPGELFF. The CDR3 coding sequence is TGTGCCAGCAGCGGCGTTTCCCCCGGGGAGCTGTTTTTT. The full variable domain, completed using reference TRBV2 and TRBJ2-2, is EPEVTQTPSHQVTQMGQEVILRCVPISNHLYFYWYRQILGQKVEFLVSFYNNEISEKSEIFDDQFSVERPDGSNFTLKIRSTKLEDSAMYFCASSGVSPGELFFGEGSRLTVL.

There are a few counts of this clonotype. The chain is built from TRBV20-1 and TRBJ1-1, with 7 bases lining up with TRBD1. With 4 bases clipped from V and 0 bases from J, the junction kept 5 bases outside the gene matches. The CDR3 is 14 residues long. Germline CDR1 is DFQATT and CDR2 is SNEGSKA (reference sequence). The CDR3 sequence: CSAIDRVVNTEAFF. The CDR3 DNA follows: TGCAGTGCTATTGACAGGGTGGTGAACACTGAAGCTTTCTTT.

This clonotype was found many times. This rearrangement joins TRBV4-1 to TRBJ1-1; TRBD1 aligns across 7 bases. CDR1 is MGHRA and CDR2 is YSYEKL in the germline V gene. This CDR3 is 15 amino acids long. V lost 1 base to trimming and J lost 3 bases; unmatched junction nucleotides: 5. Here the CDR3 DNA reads TGCGCCAGCAGCCAAGTACAGGGGCGGTACACTGAAGCTTTCTTT. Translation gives CASSQVQGRYTEAFF.

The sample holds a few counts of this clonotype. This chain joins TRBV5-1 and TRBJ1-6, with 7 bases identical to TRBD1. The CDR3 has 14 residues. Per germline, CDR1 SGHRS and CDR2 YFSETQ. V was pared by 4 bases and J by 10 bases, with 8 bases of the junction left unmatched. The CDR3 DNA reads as TGCGCCAGCAGCAATACAGGGGAAGCATCACCCCTCCACTTT. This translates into CASSNTGEASPLHF.

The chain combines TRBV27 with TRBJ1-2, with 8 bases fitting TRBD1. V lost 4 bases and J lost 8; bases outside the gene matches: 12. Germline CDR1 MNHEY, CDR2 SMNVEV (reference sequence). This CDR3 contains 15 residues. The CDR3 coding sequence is TGTGCCAGCAGTTCTCCCGCACAGGGGGTCCCCGGCTACACCTTC. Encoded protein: CASSSPAQGVPGYTF.

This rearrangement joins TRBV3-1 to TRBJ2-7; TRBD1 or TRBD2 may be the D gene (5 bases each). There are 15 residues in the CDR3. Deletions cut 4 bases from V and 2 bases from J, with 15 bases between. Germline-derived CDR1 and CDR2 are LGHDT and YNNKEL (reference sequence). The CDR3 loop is CASSLPGRGAYEQYF. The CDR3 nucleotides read TGTGCCAGCAGCCTTCCGGGACGTGGGGCCTACGAGCAGTACTTC.